The rows below give T cell receptor beta chains drawn from one sample of a study of blood T cell repertoires in COVID-19. Sequencing was performed with immunoSEQ multiplex PCR; in TCRdb, only in-frame clones are kept and a portion is missing. This table holds over 130,000 clones, approximately 88% found once. Sequenced input: peripheral blood. The receptor source for this set is a human donor in a cohort sampled during active COVID-19. CDR3s include the opening cysteine and the closing phenylalanine or tryptophan. The order of the fields is CDR3 protein, CDR3 DNA, D gene, CDR3 length, clone size, V gene, J gene. A D gene is named only where the DNA matches it firmly. Clone size, where shown, is once, few, many, or a class for clones that have expanded.

CDR3: CASSPMTGHNLAKNIQYF; DNA: TGTGCCAGCAGTCCGATGACAGGACACAACCTAGCCAAAAACATTCAGTACTTC; D: -; length: 18; size: -; V: TRBV27; J: TRBJ2-4
CDR3: CASRPGLAGGETQYF; DNA: TGTGCCAGTAGGCCGGGACTAGCGGGGGGAGAGACCCAGTACTTC; D: TRBD2; length: 15; size: many; V: TRBV19; J: TRBJ2-5
CDR3: CASSSRQENNINYGYTF; DNA: TGTGCCAGCAGCTCCCGACAGGAGAATAATATTAACTATGGCTACACCTTC; D: -; length: 17; size: -; V: TRBV5-4; J: TRBJ1-2
CDR3: CASSPGGTSYNEQFF; DNA: TGCGCCAGCAGCCCGGGTGGGACTAGCTACAATGAGCAGTTCTTC; D: TRBD2; length: 15; size: few; V: TRBV5-1; J: TRBJ2-1
CDR3: CASSQLKPAGGAPYEQYF; DNA: TGTGCCAGCAGCCAACTTAAACCAGCGGGGGGGGCCCCCTACGAGCAGTACTTC; D: TRBD2; length: 18; size: -; V: TRBV3-1/TRBV3-2; J: TRBJ2-7
CDR3: CASSPLRADTQYF; DNA: TGTGCCAGCTCACCACTCAGGGCAGATACGCAGTATTTT; D: -; length: 13; size: -; V: TRBV18; J: TRBJ2-3
CDR3: CASSLEQGFINSPLHF; DNA: TGTGCCAGCAGCTTAGAACAGGGATTTATTAATTCACCCCTCCACTTT; D: -; length: 16; size: -; V: TRBV7-8; J: TRBJ1-6
CDR3: CASSQGAALETQYF; DNA: TGTGCCAGCAGCCAAGGGGCAGCTCTGGAGACCCAGTACTTC; D: -; length: 14; size: -; V: TRBV14; J: TRBJ2-5
CDR3: CASSGVRASGANVLTF; DNA: TGTGCCAGCAGTGGTGTGAGGGCCTCTGGGGCCAACGTCCTGACTTTC; D: -; length: 16; size: -; V: TRBV14; J: TRBJ2-6
CDR3: CASSYSAGSNQPQHF; DNA: TGTGCCAGCAGTTACTCGGCAGGGAGCAATCAGCCCCAGCATTTT; D: -; length: 15; size: -; V: TRBV6-6; J: TRBJ1-5